Below, 30 T cell receptor beta chains from the same sample are listed, as sequenced in a study of cytomegalovirus exposure and HLA in healthy donors. The method was immunoSEQ multiplex PCR; TCRdb's version includes in-frame clones alone and lacks a portion of them. The repertoire has about 38,000 clones, 90% to 95% of them found once; the top ten carry about 3.5%. The sequencing input was PBMCs. Every receptor here comes from a man younger than 30 in good health and CMV-seronegative.

In this sample, this clone turned up a few times. This rearrangement joins TRBV4-2 to TRBJ1-2; weak D call: TRBD1 (5 bases). The germline V gene has CDR1 LGHNA and CDR2 YNFKEQ. V was pared by 3 bases and J by 8 bases, with 13 bases between. There are 13 residues in the CDR3. CDR3 in DNA: TGTGCCAGCAGCCAGTTACAGGATCAGGGCTACACCTTC. As protein: CASSQLQDQGYTF.

This chain connects TRBV2 to TRBJ1-3; 7 bases are shared with TRBD1. The germline CDR1 and CDR2 sequences are SNHLY and FYNNEI. The CDR3 has 15 amino acids. The junction had 8 bases not matched to a gene; V was cut back by 8 bases and J by 1 base. The CDR3 DNA sequence: TGTGCCAGCGAAAGGGGGCTTATTTCTGGAAACACCATATATTTT. This gives the protein CASERGLISGNTIYF.

The V and J genes are TRBV11-3 and TRBJ2-3; weak D call: TRBD2 (5 bases). CDR3 length equals 13 residues. Per the germline V gene, CDR1 is SGHNT and CDR2 is YENEEA. Trimming left V 5 bases short and J 6 bases short, with 12 bases between. The CDR3 sequence is CASSIRGLDTQYF. CDR3 bases: TGTGCCAGCAGCATACGAGGGTTGGATACGCAGTATTTT.

The chain combines TRBV5-6 with TRBJ2-7; 11 nucleotides align to TRBD1. V lost 3 bases, J lost 6 bases, and 11 bases stayed unmatched. The germline gives CDR1 SGHDT, CDR2 YYEEEE. The CDR3 has 16 amino acids. The chain's CDR3 is CASSSGPGQGDREQYF. The CDR3 region has the DNA TGTGCCAGCAGCTCCGGTCCGGGACAGGGGGATCGCGAGCAGTACTTC.

The genes are TRBV7-2 and TRBJ1-1; D ambiguous. Deletions cut 5 bases from V and 2 bases from J, with 9 bases between. This CDR3 has 13 residues. Germline values: CDR1 SGHTA, CDR2 FQGNSA. Here the CDR3 DNA reads TGTGCCAGCAGCCGTGTTTATAACACTGAAGCTTTCTTT. Residues: CASSRVYNTEAFF.

The V gene is TRBV5-1, the J gene TRBJ1-3, with TRBD1 identical over 7 bases. This CDR3 has 14 residues. Germline V gives CDR1 SGHRS, CDR2 YFSETQ. Unmatched junction bases numbered 2, after V lost 4 bases and J lost 1 base. DNA for the CDR3: TGCGCCAGCAGCACAGGGGCGTCTGGAAACACCATATATTTT. It specifies CASSTGASGNTIYF.

The V and J genes are TRBV27 and TRBJ2-7, with D perhaps matching TRBD1 (6 bases). This CDR3 region has 13 residues. V shed 5 bases and J shed 5 bases, with 13 bases lying between them. Per the germline V gene, CDR1 is MNHEY and CDR2 is SMNVEV (reference sequence). The CDR3 sequence: CASSTRRGNEQYF. The CDR3 DNA is TGTGCCAGCAGTACACGCAGGGGAAACGAGCAGTACTTC.

This sequence joins TRBV19 and TRBJ1-1; tentatively, D is TRBD1 (5 bases). V was trimmed by 9 bases and J by 0 bases, leaving 20 bases between them. In germline, CDR1 is LNHDA, CDR2 SQIVND (reference sequence). CDR3 length: 16 amino acids. CDR3 residues: CASHPREGGMNTEAFF. The CDR3 region has the DNA TGTGCCAGCCACCCCAGGGAGGGAGGGATGAACACTGAAGCTTTCTTT.

The CDR3 DNA reads as TGTGCCAGCAGCTTAGATTCCTCGGAGGGCGAGACCCAGTACTTC. Its protein product is CASSLDSSEGETQYF. The V gene is TRBV11-3, the J gene TRBJ2-5, with D perhaps matching TRBD2 (6 bases). Trimming removed 0 bases at V and 5 bases at J, with 13 bases between. This CDR3 region has 15 residues. The V gene's germline CDR1 is SGHNT and CDR2 YENEEA.

The rearrangement joins TRBV11-2 to TRBJ2-7; TRBD2 might be the D (5 bases). Trimming took off 5 bases at V and 3 bases at J, with 11 bases between the two ends. The CDR3 is 13 amino acids. Germline V gene sequence: CDR1 SGHAT, CDR2 FQNNGV. The CDR3 bases are TGTGCCAGCAGCGCATTTCGGGGCTACGAGCAGTACTTC. Its protein is CASSAFRGYEQYF.

The chain has TRBV11-2 and TRBJ2-1; possibly TRBD1 for D (7 bases). Per the germline V gene, CDR1 is SGHAT and CDR2 is FQNNGV. Trimming took 1 base from V and 5 from J, leaving 18 bases between them. The CDR3 runs 17 residues. Written as DNA, the CDR3 is TGTGCCAGCAGCTTAGGGGGGGCAGGGGGGCTCCACAATGAGCAGTTCTTC. The encoded protein is CASSLGGAGGLHNEQFF.

The genes are TRBV28 and TRBJ2-7, with TRBD2 matching 12 bases. V was pared by 11 bases and J by 13 bases, with 12 bases of the junction left unmatched. CDR3 length: 12 residues. The germline V gene encodes CDR1 MDHEN and CDR2 SYDVKM. The CDR3 loop is CAAHASGRARYF. The CDR3 nucleotides read TGTGCCGCCCACGCTAGCGGGAGGGCGCGCTACTTC.

The chain employs TRBV9 and TRBJ1-4; a weak D match, TRBD1 (5 bases). Germline CDR1 is SGDLS and CDR2 is YYNGEE. CDR3 length: 15 amino acids. V was trimmed by 0 bases and J by 4 bases, leaving 10 bases between them. DNA for the CDR3: TGTGCCAGCAGCGTAGGGGGAGGGGTTAATGAAAAACTGTTTTTT. Encoded protein: CASSVGGGVNEKLFF.

The chain couples TRBV9 to TRBJ1-1, with D possibly being TRBD1 (6 bases). CDR1 is SGDLS and CDR2 is YYNGEE in the germline V gene. This CDR3 spans 15 amino acids. V lost 1 base to trimming and J lost 1 base, with 11 bases between them. The CDR3 loop is CASSVSSTGNTEAFF. The DNA for the CDR3 is TGTGCCAGCAGCGTATCCTCGACAGGGAACACTGAAGCTTTCTTT. The full variable domain, with the rest looked up from reference TRBV9 and TRBJ1-1, is DSGVTQTPKHLITATGQRVTLRCSPRSGDLSVYWYQQSLDQGLQFLIQYYNGEERAKGNILERFSAQQFPDLHSELNLSSLELGDSALYFCASSVSSTGNTEAFFGQGTRLTVV.

V and J are TRBV14 and TRBJ2-1; 7 nucleotides match TRBD1. This CDR3 has 16 residues. The V segment lost 1 base and the J segment 5 bases; nucleotides outside the gene matches: 8. The germline V gene has CDR1 SGHDN and CDR2 FVKESK. This CDR3 is CASSQGQGNLHNEQFF. DNA for the CDR3: TGTGCCAGCAGCCAAGGACAGGGTAATCTCCACAATGAGCAGTTCTTC.

This chain links TRBV29-1 with TRBJ1-3, with no clear D. The germline V gene has CDR1 SQVTM and CDR2 ANQGSEA. The CDR3 extends over 11 amino acids. Trimming took 4 bases from V and 8 from J, leaving 9 bases between them. CDR3 sequence: CSVGESDTIYF. Here the CDR3 DNA reads TGCAGCGTTGGGGAGAGCGACACCATATATTTT.

The CDR3 DNA reads TGTGCCAGCAGTTCACAGGGTAGCGCTGAAGCTTTCTTT. This encodes CASSSQGSAEAFF. This sequence joins TRBV27 and TRBJ1-1, with D perhaps matching TRBD1 (6 bases). The ends were cut back, 4 bases at V and 6 bases at J, with 12 bases in the middle. Germline V gene sequence: CDR1 MNHEY, CDR2 SMNVEV (reference sequence). CDR3 length: 13 amino acids.

V and J are TRBV6-1 and TRBJ2-4; D ambiguous. Looked up from germline, CDR1 is MNHNS and CDR2 is SASEGT. V dropped 3 bases and J dropped 14 bases, with 11 bases sitting between them. The CDR3 contains 11 residues. DNA for the CDR3: TGTGCCAGCAGTGACCTACCAGAGGAGTACTTC. Translating gives CASSDLPEEYF.

The chain joins TRBV27 to TRBJ1-4, with 9 bases fitting TRBD1. This CDR3 is 16 amino acids long. From germline, CDR1 is MNHEY and CDR2 SMNVEV (reference sequence). V lost 7 bases and J lost 7; bases outside the gene matches: 13. The CDR3 sequence is CASTSGQGNAGEKLFF. The DNA for the CDR3 is TGTGCCAGCACCTCGGGACAGGGCAATGCGGGTGAAAAACTGTTTTTT.

The chain employs TRBV10-2 and TRBJ2-7; 9 positions agree with TRBD2. CDR1 and CDR2 (germline): WSHSY, SAAADI. The length of the CDR3 is 16 residues. After removal of 5 bases from V and 4 bases from J, the junction contained 12 bases not matched to a gene. The CDR3 nucleotides are TGCGCCAGCAGTCTTTTGGGGCGGGAGGGTAGGTACGAGCAGTACTTC. Translated: CASSLLGREGRYEQYF.

The CDR3 loop is CASSPGHRTNEKLFF. The CDR3 region has the DNA TGTGCCAGCAGCCCCGGACACCGAACTAATGAAAAACTGTTTTTT. The rearrangement uses TRBV6-5 and TRBJ1-4, with D maybe TRBD1 (5 bases). The germline gives CDR1 MNHEY, CDR2 SVGAGI. This CDR3 region has 15 residues. Between the trimmed V and J ends, which lost 6 bases and 1 base, there was a span of 12 bases.

The rearrangement uses TRBV5-4 and TRBJ2-7, with TRBD1 as a possible D gene (6 bases). The CDR3 is made up of 15 amino acids. The germline V and J ends were trimmed by 2 bases and 7 bases, with 19 bases remaining between them. Looked up from germline, CDR1 is SGHNT and CDR2 is YYREEE (reference sequence). The CDR3 is CASSLTGPTSGEQYF. In nucleotides, the CDR3 is TGTGCCAGCAGCTTAACAGGGCCGACTTCGGGGGAGCAGTACTTC.

The rearrangement joins TRBV2 to TRBJ1-5; maybe TRBD1 (5 bases). This CDR3 has 17 amino acids. V was shortened by 1 base and J by 2 bases, with 15 bases between the two germline ends. Germline values: CDR1 SNHLY, CDR2 FYNNEI. CDR3 coding DNA: TGTGCCAGCAGTGAAGGCTGGCTCGGGGGTGGCAATCAGCCCCAGCATTTT. Its protein product is CASSEGWLGGGNQPQHF.

The rearrangement joins TRBV30 to TRBJ1-3, with D uncertain. V lost 1 base and J 2 bases, leaving 3 bases between the germline ends. Per the germline V gene, CDR1 is GTSNPN and CDR2 is SVGIG (reference sequence). The CDR3 covers 12 residues. The CDR3 bases are TGTGCCTGGAGTGCTACTGGAAACACCATATATTTT. Translating it yields CAWSATGNTIYF.

The chain recombines TRBV9 with TRBJ2-5; D is undetermined. From germline, CDR1 is SGDLS and CDR2 YYNGEE. This CDR3 contains 14 residues. The V and J ends lost 4 bases and 4 bases respectively, with 14 bases between them. The CDR3 protein is CASSPLLSAETQYF. The CDR3 nucleotides are TGTGCCAGCAGCCCCCTACTCAGCGCAGAGACCCAGTACTTC.

V gene TRBV4-1 combines with J gene TRBJ1-1; the match to TRBD1 covers 8 bases. V lost 2 bases, J lost 7 bases, and 9 bases stayed unmatched. The length of the CDR3 is 15 residues. The germline gives CDR1 MGHRA, CDR2 YSYEKL. The CDR3 here is CASSQPDRAPIEAFF. Here the CDR3 DNA reads TGCGCCAGCAGCCAACCGGACAGGGCTCCCATTGAAGCTTTCTTT.

The V call is TRBV6-4, the J call TRBJ1-1, with D perhaps TRBD1 (6 bases). The CDR3 extends over 14 amino acids. Trimming took 7 bases from V and 4 from J, leaving 16 bases between them. Germline CDR1 and CDR2: MRHNA and SNTAGT. The DNA for the CDR3 is TGTGCCAGCAACAATCCAGGGGCCGGCACTGAAGCTTTCTTT. This gives the protein CASNNPGAGTEAFF.

The chain is built from TRBV6-1 and TRBJ1-4; the D gene is possibly TRBD1 (5 bases). The germline V gene encodes CDR1 MNHNS and CDR2 SASEGT. Trimming cost V 7 bases and J 4 bases, with 16 bases left between them. The CDR3 length is 15 residues. This CDR3 is CASTAPGVVNEKLFF. DNA of the CDR3: TGTGCCAGCACCGCCCCGGGGGTAGTTAATGAAAAACTGTTTTTT.

The chain uses TRBV27 and TRBJ1-2, with TRBD1 as a possible D gene (6 bases). V shed 4 bases and J shed 2 bases, with 8 bases lying between them. Germline CDR1 MNHEY, CDR2 SMNVEV (reference sequence). This CDR3 has 13 residues. As DNA, the CDR3 is TGTGCCAGCAGTTCACAGGGAAACTATGGCTACACCTTC. This encodes CASSSQGNYGYTF.

The rearrangement joins TRBV5-6 to TRBJ2-1; tentative D call: TRBD1 (5 bases). V was shortened by 4 bases and J by 2 bases, with 13 bases between the two germline ends. The CDR3 has 15 residues. Germline V gene sequence: CDR1 SGHDT, CDR2 YYEEEE. The CDR3 coding sequence is TGTGCCAGCAGCATACAGGTAGGGGCCTACAATGAGCAGTTCTTC. It yields the protein CASSIQVGAYNEQFF.